This TCR beta chain was documented in a study of blood T cell repertoires in COVID-19. TCRdb's copy holds only in-frame clones and misses some; the assay was immunoSEQ multiplex PCR. The profile shows approximately 440,000 clones, 90% of them singletons. J lost 10 bases, V lost 1 base, and 7 bases had no gene match. CDR1 is SEHNR, CDR2 FQNEAQ, per germline (reference sequence). This CDR3 comprises 15 residues. Sequenced sample: PBMCs or T cells enriched from blood (not recorded which). The chain is built from TRBV7-9 and TRBJ1-6, with TRBD1 matching over 7 bases. The source of this sequence is a young man who had recovered from COVID-19. The CDR3 region has the DNA TGTGCCAGCAGCTTAGGTCGGCAGGGGGACTCACCCCTCCACTTT. It specifies CASSLGRQGDSPLHF.